Following are 26 T cell receptor beta chains from one sample sequenced in a study of identical twins. TCRdb passed the 5' RACE reads through MiXCR, listing each CDR3 protein once. The sample holds around 160,000 distinct CDR3 sequences; roughly 3.2% are singletons and the top ten take 8% to 8.5%. Sequencing was carried out using memory T cells sorted from blood. Every receptor here comes from a man in his late teens or twenties in good health.

This clonotype was picked up many times. The J gene is TRBJ1-6, the V gene TRBV10-3, with D possibly TRBD1 on 6 matching bases. This CDR3 has 17 amino acids. The germline V and J ends were trimmed by 2 bases and 7 bases, with 18 bases remaining between them. Germline V gives CDR1 ENHRY, CDR2 SYGVKD. The CDR3 nucleotides read TGTGCCATCAGTGAGCGACAGGAGGGCCCCTTGAATTCACCCCTCCACTTT. Translated: CAISERQEGPLNSPLHF.

In this sample, this clonotype turned up many times. The CDR3 sequence is CASSPGGSGRSYNEQFF. The CDR3 DNA reads as TGTGCCAGCAGCCCCGGTGGTAGCGGGAGATCCTACAATGAGCAGTTCTTC. The chain links TRBV9 to TRBJ2-1; 9 positions agree with TRBD2. Losses at the gene ends were 4 bases for V and 1 base for J; bases not matched to a gene: 9. CDR1 SGDLS and CDR2 YYNGEE come from the germline V gene. This CDR3 region has 17 residues. The full variable domain, completed using reference TRBV9 and TRBJ2-1, is DSGVTQTPKHLITATGQRVTLRCSPRSGDLSVYWYQQSLDQGLQFLIQYYNGEERAKGNILERFSAQQFPDLHSELNLSSLELGDSALYFCASSPGGSGRSYNEQFFGPGTRLTVL.

This clonotype was observed at least ten times. This rearrangement joins TRBV7-8 to TRBJ2-1; D not certain. The CDR3 extends over 14 amino acids. Germline CDR1 is SGHVS and CDR2 is FQNEAQ. Trimming pared 5 bases from V and 8 bases from J, leaving 16 bases between. CDR3 nucleotide sequence: TGTGCCAGCAGCCCCCCCCCGGGTGGTTATGAGCAGTTCTTC. Translated: CASSPPPGGYEQFF.

CDR3 in amino acids: CASSSLAGLIGGHEQFF. The DNA of the CDR3 is TGTGCCAGCAGCTCCTTAGCCGGGTTGATAGGGGGCCATGAGCAGTTCTTC. The chain joins TRBV11-3 to TRBJ2-1, with 7 bases identical to TRBD1. The CDR3 extends over 17 amino acids. In germline, CDR1 is SGHNT, CDR2 YENEEA. Trimming at V came to 4 bases and at J to 8 bases, leaving 17 bases not matched to a gene.

This clonotype occurred many times. This rearrangement joins TRBV11-2 to TRBJ2-2; TRBD2 matches 7 bases. This CDR3 region has 16 residues. The germline gives CDR1 SGHAT, CDR2 FQNNGV. Trimming removed 1 base from V and 3 bases from J; junction bases left unmatched: 5. The CDR3 DNA sequence: TGTGCCAGCAGCTTAGTCTGGCTAGCGGACACCGGGGAGCTGTTTTTT. Encoded protein: CASSLVWLADTGELFF.

This clonotype came up a few times. The gene calls are TRBV30 and TRBJ2-1, with TRBD1 as a possible D gene (5 bases). Trimming removed 4 bases from V and 12 bases from J, with 16 bases in between. In germline, CDR1 is GTSNPN, CDR2 SVGIG (reference sequence). The CDR3 covers 12 residues. This CDR3 is CAWNVVQGPQFF. The DNA for the CDR3 is TGTGCCTGGAATGTTGTGCAGGGCCCGCAGTTCTTC.

This clonotype was recorded many times. This sequence joins TRBV20-1 and TRBJ1-4, with D possibly being TRBD1 (6 bases). Germline CDR1 reads DFQATT; CDR2 reads SNEGSKA (reference sequence). The CDR3 extends over 13 amino acids. The V end was cut by 6 bases, the J end by 7 bases, with 15 bases between. CDR3 nucleotides: TGCAGTGCAGTACAGGGAGGGAGTGAAAAACTGTTTTTT. This gives the protein CSAVQGGSEKLFF.

This clonotype was observed many times. V is TRBV2 and J is TRBJ2-2, with a possible D match to TRBD2 (5 bases). This CDR3 has 14 amino acids. The germline V and J ends were trimmed by 7 bases and 2 bases, with 11 bases remaining between them. Germline V gene lookup returns CDR1 SNHLY and CDR2 FYNNEI. The CDR3 loop reads CASTGNANTGELFF. The CDR3 DNA sequence: TGTGCCAGCACGGGGAACGCTAACACCGGGGAGCTGTTTTTT.

In regard to this clonotype: This likely comes from a read error, as the CDR3 has no conserved phenylalanine or tryptophan at its end. The chain joins TRBV7-2 to TRBJ2-5; possible D gene TRBD1, 5 bases. There are 13 residues in the CDR3. Trimming cost V 1 base and J 5 bases, with 8 bases left between them. The germline V gene has CDR1 SGHTA and CDR2 FQGNSA. The CDR3 spells CASSLGGRETQYY. The CDR3 DNA follows: TGTGCCAGCAGCTTAGGGGGCCGGGAGACCCAGTACTAC.

V usage is TRBV7-9 and J usage is TRBJ1-2, with D tentatively TRBD1 (5 bases). This CDR3 has 15 amino acids. Between the trimmed V and J ends, which lost 4 bases and 7 bases, there was a span of 19 bases. Germline CDR1 is SEHNR and CDR2 is FQNEAQ (reference sequence). CDR3 DNA: TGTGCCAGCAGCTGGGATGGGCAGGGTAGGCTTGGCTACACCTTC. Translating gives CASSWDGQGRLGYTF.

This clonotype was observed at least ten times. The chain is built from TRBV10-3 and TRBJ2-5; 7 positions match TRBD2. CDR1 is ENHRY, CDR2 SYGVKD, per germline. The CDR3 consists of 14 residues. V lost 10 bases and J lost 1; bases outside the gene matches: 9. The CDR3 spells CATKAGGFQETQYF. The CDR3 DNA sequence: TGTGCCACCAAAGCCGGGGGGTTCCAAGAGACCCAGTACTTC.

This clonotype showed up many times. J is TRBJ2-1 and V is TRBV12-3 or TRBV12-4; TRBD1 aligns across 7 bases. V was pared by 1 base and J by 8 bases, with 2 bases of the junction left unmatched. The CDR3 is made up of 13 amino acids. The CDR3, as DNA: TGTGCCAGCAGTTTAGAACAGGGGTATGAGCAGTTCTTC. Residues: CASSLEQGYEQFF.

This clonotype showed up many times. This chain uses TRBV3-1 with TRBJ2-5; D not resolved. This CDR3 spans 14 amino acids. The V gene lost 0 bases and the J gene lost 9 bases, with 14 bases spanning the gap. Germline assignment: CDR1 LGHDT and CDR2 YNNKEL (reference sequence). CDR3 sequence: CASSQDLSSRAQYF. CDR3 DNA: TGTGCCAGCAGCCAAGATTTGAGCTCCCGCGCCCAGTACTTC.

This clonotype has at least ten counts. The V and J genes are TRBV9 and TRBJ1-1, with D tentatively TRBD1 (5 bases). The CDR3 sequence is 13 residues long. Germline assignment: CDR1 SGDLS and CDR2 YYNGEE. Trimming pared 2 bases from V and 3 bases from J, leaving 8 bases between. The CDR3: CASSVGGDTEAFF. Here the CDR3 DNA reads TGTGCCAGCAGCGTGGGGGGGGACACTGAAGCTTTCTTT.

This clonotype was detected many times. This chain connects TRBV9 to TRBJ2-5; D may be TRBD1 or TRBD2 (6 bases each). The CDR3 is made up of 19 amino acids. Germline V CDR1 and CDR2: SGDLS, YYNGEE. V was shortened by 6 bases and J by 5 bases, with 32 bases between the two germline ends. CDR3 amino acids: CASNLQGGSLSGYGETQYF. The CDR3 DNA is TGTGCCAGCAACCTACAAGGGGGGAGCCTCAGCGGTTATGGGGAGACCCAGTACTTC.

This clonotype was recorded at least ten times. The chain employs TRBV5-1 and TRBJ2-1; the D gene is possibly TRBD2 (6 bases). CDR1 SGHRS and CDR2 YFSETQ come from the germline V gene. The CDR3 has 14 amino acids. V lost 4 bases and J lost 10, with 18 bases in between. This CDR3 reads CASSLRGGGKEQFF. The CDR3 DNA follows: TGCGCCAGCAGCCTCCGAGGAGGCGGGAAGGAGCAGTTCTTC.

This clonotype was observed many times. The chain uses TRBV6-5 and TRBJ2-3; the D is unclear. Trimming shortened V by 9 bases and J by 2 bases, and 9 bases separated the two germline ends. This CDR3 spans 12 amino acids. Germline V gives CDR1 MNHEY, CDR2 SVGAGI. The CDR3 bases are TGTGCCAGTGGGGTTTTCACAGATACGCAGTATTTT. It specifies CASGVFTDTQYF.

V and J are TRBV20-1 and TRBJ2-7; tentatively, D is TRBD2 (5 bases). CDR3 size: 15 residues. Trimming cost V 3 bases and J 3 bases, with 18 bases left between them. Looked up from germline, CDR1 is DFQATT and CDR2 is SNEGSKA (reference sequence). CDR3 coding DNA: TGCAGTGCTAGTCCGAAGGGCGGGTCGTTCTACGAGCAGTACGTC. Its translation is CSASPKGGSFYEQYV.

This clonotype came up many times. V is TRBV11-2 and J is TRBJ1-5; D gene unclear. The germline V gene has CDR1 SGHAT and CDR2 FQNNGV. V gave up 2 bases and J gave up 4 bases, with 21 bases separating them. This CDR3 has 18 residues. The CDR3 here is CASSLNMARCPDNQPQHF. The DNA for the CDR3 is TGTGCCAGCAGCTTAAATATGGCCAGGTGCCCCGATAATCAGCCCCAGCATTTT.

This clonotype was seen at least ten times. The J gene is TRBJ2-3, the V gene TRBV4-3; D is perhaps TRBD1 (5 bases). V was cut by 1 base and J by 5 bases, with 7 bases left in between. Germline assignment: CDR1 LGHNA and CDR2 YSLEER. This CDR3 contains 13 residues. The CDR3 bases are TGCGCCAGCAGCCAAGTAAGGGGAGATACGCAGTATTTT. Protein sequence: CASSQVRGDTQYF.

In this sample, this clonotype turned up many times. The chain joins TRBV5-5 to TRBJ2-7; tentative D call: TRBD1 (6 bases). The germline V and J ends were trimmed by 0 bases and 6 bases, with 10 bases remaining between them. This CDR3 is 13 amino acids long. Germline CDR1 reads SGHKS; CDR2 reads YYEKEE (reference sequence). The CDR3 DNA reads TGTGCCAGCAGCTTGGCAGGGGAGAGCGAGCAGTACGTC. Its translation is CASSLAGESEQYV.

In the case of this clonotype: This sequence may be a read error, since a much larger clone differs from it by one base. The final CDR3 position lacks the conserved phenylalanine or tryptophan, pointing to a likely read error. The J gene is TRBJ2-7, the V gene TRBV6-2 or TRBV6-3; perhaps TRBD2 as D (5 bases). V lost 7 bases, J lost 2 bases, and 9 bases lay in between. The CDR3 has 12 amino acids. Germline-derived CDR1 and CDR2 are MNHEY and SVGEGT. The CDR3 protein is CASKDWPYEQYL. CDR3 nucleotides: TGTGCCAGCAAGGACTGGCCCTACGAGCAGTACCTC.

The sample holds many counts of this clonotype. The chain carries TRBV19 and TRBJ1-5; perhaps TRBD1 as D (5 bases). This CDR3 spans 14 amino acids. Germline V gene sequence: CDR1 LNHDA, CDR2 SQIVND (reference sequence). V was cut by 4 bases and J by 7 bases, with 14 bases left in between. The CDR3 region has the DNA TGTGCCAGTAGTAGCCTCGGGGGAAGGCAGCCCCAGCATTTT. Translating it yields CASSSLGGRQPQHF.

This clonotype was found many times. The rearrangement links TRBV3-1 to TRBJ1-2, with D possibly matching TRBD1 (6 bases). The V gene's germline CDR1 is LGHDT and CDR2 YNNKEL (reference sequence). V dropped 0 bases and J dropped 7 bases, with 12 bases sitting between them. This CDR3 is 14 amino acids long. The CDR3: CASSQDSRGSGYTF. The CDR3 DNA sequence: TGTGCCAGCAGCCAAGATAGCAGGGGCAGTGGCTACACCTTC.

This clonotype was counted ten times or more. The J gene is TRBJ2-1, the V gene TRBV10-3; 14 positions agree with TRBD2. J gave up 9 bases and V 4 bases, and 5 bases lay outside the gene matches. CDR3 length equals 15 residues. Germline CDR1 reads ENHRY; CDR2 reads SYGVKD. The CDR3 sequence: CAISGGLAGEGEQFF. As DNA, the CDR3 is TGTGCCATCAGTGGGGGACTAGCGGGAGAGGGTGAGCAGTTCTTC.

This clonotype has at least ten counts. J is TRBJ2-2 and V is TRBV12-3 or TRBV12-4; 7 nucleotides line up with TRBD1. The CDR3 loop spans 14 amino acids. Losses at the gene ends were 7 bases for V and 10 bases for J; bases not matched to a gene: 12. CDR3 region: CASTQTGLEVELFF. CDR3 DNA sequence: TGTGCCAGCACCCAGACAGGGCTCGAGGTGGAGCTGTTTTTT.